This TCR beta chain was sequenced in a study of human CD8 memory T cell subsets. Study-level findings and limits: Between stem-like memory and precursor exhausted T cell repertoires, overlap was minimal. Chao1 estimates hinted that stem-like memory T cells outstripped precursor exhausted T cells in diversity.

Libraries of TCR beta chains were produced by 5' RACE (UMI-labeled). From its re-call of the 5' RACE reads, TCRdb lists each CDR3 protein once, without DNA. Recorded for this sample: fewer than 20,000 distinct CDR3 sequences. The authors obtained RNA from duplicate vials, each holding around 150,000 sorted CD8+ T cells, for every subset. Details on this clonotype: Antigen: not known.

The sequence derives from a human donor in good health. Material: CD8+ T cells from PBMCs.

This CDR3 is CASSLGSGATDTQYF. J is TRBJ2-3 and V is TRBV7-9; TCRdb selects TRBD1, and the lack of DNA leaves this call unchecked. The CDR3 extends over 15 amino acids. Germline CDR1 is SEHNR and CDR2 is FQNEAQ (reference sequence). Looking up the rest from reference TRBV7-9 and TRBJ2-3 gives the full variable domain: DTGVSQNPRHKITKRGQNVTFRCDPISEHNRLYWYRQTLGQGPEFLTYFQNEAQLEKSRLLSDRFSAERPKGSFSTLEIQRTEQGDSAMYLCASSLGSGATDTQYFGPGTRLTVL.